A single sample gave rise to the 3 T cell receptor beta chains below, sequenced in a study of post-analysis software for immune sequencing data. Study observations and caveats: Patients had higher frequencies than controls of about 5 TRBV segments, including TRBV5-6, TRBV5-1 and TRBV20-1.

The TCR beta cDNA libraries carried unique molecular identifiers. MiXCR was run by TCRdb on the PCR reads, yielding one entry per CDR3 protein. The table lists about 500,000 distinct CDR3 sequences, around 40% of them singletons, with around 10% in the top ten. These TCRs are of unknown antigen specificity. Sequencing used blood. The receptors were gathered from a girl aged 5 to 17 with multiple sclerosis.

This clonotype has only a few counts. The J gene is TRBJ1-2, the V gene TRBV10-3; TRBD1 is a possible D gene (6 bases). Germline V gives CDR1 ENHRY, CDR2 SYGVKD. Between the trimmed V and J ends, which lost 5 bases and 1 base, there was a span of 11 bases. The length of the CDR3 is 14 residues. CDR3 bases: TGTGCCATCAGTCCGGACAGTGATAACTATGGCTACACCTTC. This codes for CAISPDSDNYGYTF.

This clonotype appeared a few times. V is TRBV20-1 and J is TRBJ2-7; D may be TRBD2 (5 bases). The closer fit of TRBJ2-5 to the DNA end suggests the J call may be wrong. The germline V gene has CDR1 DFQATT and CDR2 SNEGSKA (reference sequence). The CDR3 sequence is 15 residues long. The CDR3 is CSARSDAAGGETQYF. The CDR3 coding sequence is TGCAGTGCTAGGAGCGACGCCGCCGGAGGAGAGACCCAGTACTTC.

J is TRBJ2-1 and V is TRBV5-1, with TRBD2 matching over 10 bases. Looked up from germline, CDR1 is SGHRS and CDR2 is YFSETQ. V gave up 6 bases and J gave up 9 bases; unmatched junction bases: 21. The CDR3 spans 18 residues. CDR3 in amino acids: CASKTRPSGSQGVGEQFF. CDR3 in DNA: TGCGCCAGCAAAACGAGGCCTAGCGGGAGTCAAGGTGTGGGTGAGCAGTTCTTC. The whole variable domain, remainder taken from reference TRBV5-1 and TRBJ2-1, is KAGVTQTPRYLIKTRGQQVTLSCSPISGHRSVSWYQQTPGQGLQFLFEYFSETQRNKGNFPGRFSGRQFSNSRSEMNVSTLELGDSALYLCASKTRPSGSQGVGEQFFGPGTRLTVL.